These 5 T cell receptor beta chains originate from one sample sequenced in a study of CD8 T cells in ankylosing spondylitis. Regarding the study as a whole: What seemed typical of ankylosing spondylitis blood was a TCR beta motif built from roughly 8 highly homologous variants.

Antigens of these TCRs are unknown. TCRdb itself ran the 5' RACE reads through MiXCR, one entry per CDR3 protein. The repertoire includes under 450,000 distinct CDR3 sequences, more than 15% of them detected once, and 0.85% to 1.3% sits in the top ten. The sequenced sample consisted of blood, either unsorted or a sorted T cell fraction (not recorded which). All receptors come from a male donor with ankylosing spondylitis.

This clonotype appeared a few times. V gene TRBV11-3 combines with J gene TRBJ2-7, with D possibly TRBD1 on 6 matching bases. Germline V gene data show CDR1 as SGHNT and CDR2 as YENEEA. Deletions cut 5 bases from V and 3 bases from J, with 14 bases between. The CDR3 covers 14 residues. The chain's CDR3 is CASSRYGGYYEQYF. The CDR3 nucleotides are TGTGCCAGCAGCCGCTATGGGGGCTACTACGAGCAGTACTTC.

The chain is built from TRBV20-1 and TRBJ2-1; D is uncertain. The CDR3 runs to 14 residues. CDR1 is DFQATT and CDR2 is SNEGSKA in the germline V gene (reference sequence). The V end was cut by 6 bases, the J end by 0 bases, with 12 bases between. In nucleotides, the CDR3 is TGCAGTGCACATCGGGCCCCCTCCTACAATGAGCAGTTCTTC. Translation: CSAHRAPSYNEQFF.

The gene calls are TRBV7-8 and TRBJ1-1; no clear D gene. CDR3 length: 13 amino acids. Trimming removed 4 bases from V and 5 bases from J, with 11 bases in between. CDR1 and CDR2 from the germline V gene are SGHVS and FQNEAQ. The CDR3 DNA reads TGTGCCAGCAGCTCCCAGGTGGGGACTGAAGCTTTCTTT. This sequence encodes CASSSQVGTEAFF. Complete variable domain (other parts from reference TRBV7-8 and TRBJ1-1): GAGVSQSPRYKVAKRGQDVALRCDPISGHVSLFWYQQALGQGPEFLTYFQNEAQLDKSGLPSDRFFAERPEGSVSTLKIQRTQQEDSAVYLCASSSQVGTEAFFGQGTRLTVV.

The V and J genes are TRBV10-3 and TRBJ2-7; D is possibly TRBD2 (5 bases). Between the trimmed V and J ends, which lost 11 bases and 5 bases, there was a span of 22 bases. The CDR3 extends over 14 amino acids. Germline V gene sequence: CDR1 ENHRY, CDR2 SYGVKD. CDR3 coding DNA: TGTGCCTTACGCCGGGATACCCAATTTAACGAGCAGTACTTC. As protein: CALRRDTQFNEQYF.

This clonotype was found a few times. This chain joins TRBV25-1 and TRBJ2-2, with TRBD1 matching 7 bases. Germline trimming cut 8 bases from V and 2 bases from J; bases unmatched to any gene: 8. The CDR3 is made up of 15 amino acids. Germline CDR1 MGHDK, CDR2 SYGVNS. The CDR3 sequence: CASATDRPNTGELFF. DNA for the CDR3: TGTGCCAGCGCGACGGACAGGCCCAACACCGGGGAGCTGTTTTTT.